This T cell receptor (beta chain) was obtained from a study of blood T cell repertoires in COVID-19. At the level of the study: Spain, Italy and the United States supplied samples that represented acute and convalescent COVID-19. PBMCs, B-cell-depleted T cells, or T cells were the source of the cDNA or gDNA that made up the material.

The length of the CDR3 is 14 residues. The germline gives CDR1 MNHEY, CDR2 SMNVEV (reference sequence). V was shortened by 5 bases and J by 5 bases, with 16 bases between the two germline ends. Per the original methods: Counts of nucleated cells, estimated from reference gene primer amplification, were obtained. Sequencing used immunoSEQ multiplex PCR; TCRdb keeps in-frame clones, though not all of them. V, J and clone size were drawn from that table, and D and trimming were deduced from the DNA. The sample consists of about 47,000 clones, roughly 80% of them appearing once. The TCR originated in a man between 50 and 59 years old with acute or convalescent COVID-19. The specimen sequenced was peripheral blood. The chain is built from TRBV27 and TRBJ2-7; D unclear. CDR3 sequence reads: CASSPRHLNNEQYF. The CDR3 coding sequence is TGTGCCAGCAGTCCTCGACACCTGAACAACGAGCAGTACTTC.